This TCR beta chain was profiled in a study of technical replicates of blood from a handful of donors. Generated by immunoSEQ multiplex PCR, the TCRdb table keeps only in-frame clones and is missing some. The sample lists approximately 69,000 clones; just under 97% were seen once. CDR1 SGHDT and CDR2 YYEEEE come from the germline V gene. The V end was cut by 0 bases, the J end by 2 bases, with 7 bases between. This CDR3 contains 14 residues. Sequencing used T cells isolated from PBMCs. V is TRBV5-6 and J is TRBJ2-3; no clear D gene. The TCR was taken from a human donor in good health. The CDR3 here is CASSLGAHTDTQYF. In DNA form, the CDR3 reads TGTGCCAGCAGCTTGGGTGCGCACACAGATACGCAGTATTTT.